This section outlines one TCR beta chain sequence together with its context. Antigen unknown. This entry belongs to a study of cytomegalovirus exposure and HLA in healthy donors. Study-wide results and caveats: Rare sequences made up most TCRs, while some public TCRs were found in many donors. Highly shared sequence variants in one cluster were likely a sequencing artifact. 87-base-pair reads could not separate some V segments, including TRBV6-2 and TRBV6-3.

J was trimmed by 0 bases and V by 5 bases; bases with no gene match: 6. The length of the CDR3 is 15 residues. Per germline, CDR1 SQVTM and CDR2 ANQGSEA. Both 60 Vbeta primers and 13 Jbeta primers went into the PCR. Profiled with immunoSEQ multiplex PCR; TCRdb holds only in-frame clones, not every one. Of 150,000 to 200,000 clones listed, about 81% are singletons. This sequence was found in a girl under 10 years old in good health and CMV-seropositive. The sample taken for sequencing was PBMCs. The V gene is TRBV29-1, the J gene TRBJ2-1; TRBD2 aligns across 8 bases. This chain's CDR3 is CSVLGREDSYNEQFF. DNA of the CDR3: TGCAGCGTTCTGGGGCGGGAGGACTCCTACAATGAGCAGTTCTTC.